This T cell receptor (beta chain) was retrieved from a study of beta chain features in type 1 diabetes. Turning to the study itself: Taken together, all samples contributed nearly 110 million examined sorted cells. Study-wide findings and caveats: VDJ junctions from type 1 diabetes patients carried fewer insertions and larger deletions. Any HLA effect on TCRB rearrangement was left unresolved by small sub-analyses. Type 1 diabetes patients showed a moderate but significant shortening of TCRB CDR3s in all four CD4+ subsets.

The CDR3 contains 14 residues. The trim removed 6 bases at V and 1 base at J, leaving 0 bases unmatched. Germline V lookup: CDR1 LNHDA, CDR2 SQIVND (reference sequence). About this clone: The antigen remains unidentified.

Via the markers CD45RO/CCR7/CD25/CD127/CD95/CD27, stem cell-like memory, regulatory, central memory and naive CD4+ cells were sorted. Isolated RNA was reverse transcribed in full, so expressed TCRB transcripts were sequenced. The data were produced by immunoSEQ multiplex PCR, yet TCRdb's version contains in-frame clones alone and is incomplete. The data show 200,000 to 300,000 clones, roughly 14% seen once. The V call is TRBV19, the J call TRBJ2-1, with 10 bases matching TRBD2. The source of this sequence is a man between 25 and 39 years old with type 1 diabetes. What was sequenced was naive CD4+ T cells from blood. The CDR3 loop reads CASRGLASYNEQFF. CDR3 DNA: TGTGCCAGTAGGGGACTAGCGTCCTACAATGAGCAGTTCTTC.